Below, 19 T cell receptor beta chains from the same sample are listed, as sequenced in a study of human T cells and chemical hapten exposure. MiXCR was run by TCRdb on the RACE reads, yielding one entry per CDR3 protein. The data show nearly 110,000 distinct CDR3 sequences, about 12% seen once. Stated time point: pre-sensitization, week 0. Described treatment: therapeutic diphenylcyclopropenone sensitization with weekly scalp DPC. The input for sequencing was whole blood, taken in connection with sensitization to the hapten diphenylcyclopropenone (DPC). The receptors originated from a woman aged 45-60 years with alopecia areata. Some clones in this sample may be carry-over from other donors' samples.

In DNA, the CDR3 is TGTGCCAGCAGCTCAAGGACAGCCGGGGAGCTGTTTTTT. Its protein is CASSSRTAGELFF. The rearrangement links TRBV11-1 to TRBJ2-2; D may be TRBD1 (6 bases). Looked up from germline, CDR1 is SGHAT and CDR2 is FQDESV (reference sequence). The CDR3 spans 13 residues. Trimming stripped 4 bases from V and 6 bases from J, with 9 bases between.

This clonotype appeared a few times. The genes are TRBV2 and TRBJ2-5; weak D call: TRBD1 (6 bases). The germline CDR1 and CDR2 sequences are SNHLY and FYNNEI. V dropped 5 bases and J dropped 2 bases, with 15 bases sitting between them. CDR3 length: 15 residues. CDR3 in amino acids: CASSPRTAQQETQYF. The CDR3 DNA sequence: TGTGCCAGCAGTCCCCGGACAGCCCAACAAGAGACCCAGTACTTC.

This clonotype occurred a few times. The CDR3 is CASSDGGTEAFF. CDR3 DNA: TGCGCCAGCAGTGATGGGGGAACTGAAGCTTTCTTT. The chain is built from TRBV10-2 and TRBJ1-1, with D perhaps TRBD1 (5 bases). Deletions cut 3 bases from V and 5 bases from J, with 7 bases between. The germline V gene encodes CDR1 WSHSY and CDR2 SAAADI. This CDR3 has 12 amino acids.

The chain uses TRBV20-1 and TRBJ2-2, with TRBD2 identical over 8 bases. V dropped 0 bases and J dropped 5; count of bases not matched to a gene: 11. The CDR3 is made up of 17 amino acids. Looked up from germline, CDR1 is DFQATT and CDR2 is SNEGSKA (reference sequence). The chain's CDR3 is CSARDPNGRARTGELFF. DNA for the CDR3: TGCAGTGCTAGAGATCCGAACGGGAGGGCCCGAACCGGGGAGCTGTTTTTT.

The chain is built from TRBV6-5 and TRBJ1-5, with D tentatively TRBD1 (5 bases). The V and J ends lost 6 bases and 5 bases respectively, with 8 bases between them. The germline gives CDR1 MNHEY, CDR2 SVGAGI. The CDR3 is 12 amino acids. The chain's CDR3 is CASRFRDQPQHF. CDR3 nucleotide sequence: TGTGCCAGCAGATTCAGGGATCAGCCCCAGCATTTT.

The chain employs TRBV5-1 and TRBJ2-2, with D uncertain. The V and J ends lost 4 bases and 4 bases respectively, with 17 bases between them. The germline gives CDR1 SGHRS, CDR2 YFSETQ. The CDR3 runs 16 residues. The CDR3 sequence: CASSLDPNKPTGELFF. For the CDR3, the DNA is TGCGCCAGCAGCCTCGATCCTAACAAACCCACCGGGGAGCTGTTTTTT.

The chain carries TRBV20-1 and TRBJ2-1, with 9 bases matching TRBD1. V was clipped by 5 bases and J by 9 bases; unmatched bases: 14. CDR1 and CDR2 from the germline V gene are DFQATT and SNEGSKA (reference sequence). The CDR3 has 15 residues. CDR3 in amino acids: CSARPWTGERGEQFF. DNA of the CDR3: TGCAGTGCTCGCCCCTGGACAGGGGAAAGGGGTGAGCAGTTCTTC.

The V and J genes are TRBV10-3 and TRBJ1-5; unclear D gene. The CDR3 consists of 15 residues. The germline gives CDR1 ENHRY, CDR2 SYGVKD. The V and J ends lost 6 bases and 4 bases respectively, with 16 bases between them. CDR3 sequence reads: CAIRQGLGRNQPQHF. In DNA, the CDR3 is TGTGCCATCAGGCAAGGGTTAGGACGGAATCAGCCCCAGCATTTT.

The CDR3: CAISSSSHTDTQYF. DNA of the CDR3: TGTGCCATCAGTTCTTCTAGCCACACAGATACGCAGTATTTT. This chain uses TRBV10-3 with TRBJ2-3; a possible D gene is TRBD2 (5 bases). CDR1 is ENHRY and CDR2 is SYGVKD in the germline V gene. V was clipped by 5 bases and J by 2 bases, with 11 bases between them. The CDR3 contains 14 residues.

This clonotype came up many times. The chain couples TRBV3-1 to TRBJ1-1; D gene uncertain. Looked up from germline, CDR1 is LGHDT and CDR2 is YNNKEL (reference sequence). This CDR3 comprises 13 residues. V was shortened by 2 bases and J by 2 bases, with 6 bases between the two germline ends. The CDR3 loop is CASSQSSNTEAFF. The CDR3 DNA reads as TGTGCCAGCAGCCAAAGCAGTAACACTGAAGCTTTCTTT.

The CDR3 region has the DNA TGTGCCAGCAGAGTGACTAGCGGGGTTTCCTACGAGCAGTACTTC. Translation: CASRVTSGVSYEQYF. The chain joins TRBV28 to TRBJ2-7; 11 bases agree with TRBD2. The CDR3 spans 15 residues. Trimming removed 6 bases from V and 1 base from J; junction bases left unmatched: 5. The germline gives CDR1 MDHEN, CDR2 SYDVKM.

The V call is TRBV28, the J call TRBJ1-2, with a weak D call TRBD1 (5 bases). The CDR3 extends over 11 amino acids. Per germline, CDR1 MDHEN and CDR2 SYDVKM. V lost 3 bases to trimming and J lost 8 bases, with 7 bases between them. CDR3 region: CASSFGGGYTF. DNA for the CDR3: TGTGCCAGCAGTTTTGGGGGAGGCTACACCTTC.

The CDR3 loop is CASSSLDRDHIQYF. CDR3 nucleotide sequence: TGTGCCAGCAGTTCGCTAGACAGGGATCACATTCAGTACTTC. J is TRBJ2-4 and V is TRBV28, with 7 bases aligning to TRBD1. After removal of 4 bases from V and 8 bases from J, the junction contained 8 bases not matched to a gene. This CDR3 contains 14 residues. Germline CDR1 reads MDHEN; CDR2 reads SYDVKM.

This clonotype was counted many times. This chain uses TRBV29-1 with TRBJ1-1; D gene uncertain. Trimming pared 6 bases from V and 3 bases from J, leaving 11 bases between. This CDR3 comprises 12 residues. CDR1 is SQVTM, CDR2 ANQGSEA, per germline. The CDR3 DNA reads as TGCAGCGTCCAAAGAGTGGACACTGAAGCTTTCTTT. Protein product: CSVQRVDTEAFF. The variable domain in full, with the rest retrieved from reference TRBV29-1 and TRBJ1-1, is SAVISQKPSRDICQRGTSLTIQCQVDSQVTMMFWYRQQPGQSLTLIATANQGSEATYESGFVIDKFPISRPNLTFSTLTVSNMSPEDSSIYLCSVQRVDTEAFFGQGTRLTVV.

This clonotype turned up a few times. The chain is built from TRBV13 and TRBJ1-3; D uncertain. Trimming shortened V by 3 bases and J by 0 bases, and 9 bases separated the two germline ends. The CDR3 has 15 residues. The germline CDR1 and CDR2 sequences are PRHDT and FYEKMQ (reference sequence). CDR3 bases: TGTGCCAGCAGCTTGGGCAGGAGCTCTGGAAACACCATATATTTT. This codes for CASSLGRSSGNTIYF.

The chain uses TRBV4-3 and TRBJ2-3; D is unclear. Germline CDR1 LGHNA, CDR2 YSLEER. V was pared by 0 bases and J by 2 bases, with 6 bases between. CDR3 length equals 14 residues. The CDR3: CASSQEHPTDTQYF. The DNA for the CDR3 is TGCGCCAGCAGCCAAGAACACCCCACAGATACGCAGTATTTT.

This clonotype was found a few times. The J gene is TRBJ2-7, the V gene TRBV28; TRBD1 might be the D (5 bases). Trimming took 9 bases from V and 3 from J, leaving 9 bases between them. The germline V gene has CDR1 MDHEN and CDR2 SYDVKM. The CDR3 is made up of 11 amino acids. This CDR3 reads CASRQNYEQYF. CDR3 bases: TGTGCCAGTCGACAGAACTACGAGCAGTACTTC.

This clonotype was seen many times. J is TRBJ1-1 and V is TRBV6-1, with 7 bases that match TRBD1. V shed 7 bases and J 2 bases; nucleotides not matched to a gene: 10. The length of the CDR3 is 15 residues. The germline CDR1 and CDR2 sequences are MNHNS and SASEGT. The CDR3, as DNA: TGTGCCAGCAAATGGGGACAGACTACCAACACTGAAGCTTTCTTT. Translated: CASKWGQTTNTEAFF.

This clonotype appeared a few times. The J gene is TRBJ2-7, the V gene TRBV20-1; D perhaps matches TRBD1 (6 bases). The germline V gene encodes CDR1 DFQATT and CDR2 SNEGSKA (reference sequence). The V end was cut by 2 bases, the J end by 6 bases, with 20 bases between. This CDR3 is built from 15 residues. CDR3 residues: CSARPPGERWSEQYF. The CDR3 nucleotides are TGCAGTGCTAGACCTCCAGGGGAGAGGTGGAGCGAGCAGTACTTC.